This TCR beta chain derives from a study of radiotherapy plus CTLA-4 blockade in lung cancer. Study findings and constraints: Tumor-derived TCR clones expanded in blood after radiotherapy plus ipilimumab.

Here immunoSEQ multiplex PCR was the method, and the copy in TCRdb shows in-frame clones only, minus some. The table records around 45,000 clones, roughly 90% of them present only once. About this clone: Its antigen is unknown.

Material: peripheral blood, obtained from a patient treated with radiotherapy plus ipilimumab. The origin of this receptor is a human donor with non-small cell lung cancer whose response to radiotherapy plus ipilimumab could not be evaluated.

The DNA of the CDR3 is TGTGCCAGCAGTTCCACGCTGTTTACCGGCACCGGGGAGCTGTTTTTT. It translates to CASSSTLFTGTGELFF. The gene calls are TRBV28 and TRBJ2-2; D gene uncertain. The V gene's germline CDR1 is MDHEN and CDR2 SYDVKM. The CDR3 contains 16 residues. The germline V and J ends were trimmed by 4 bases and 4 bases, with 16 bases remaining between them.